The 32 T cell receptor beta chains below come from one sample, sequenced in a study of response to subunit inactivated influenza vaccine. A single record per CDR3 protein comes from TCRdb applying MiXCR to the RT-PCR reads. The sample has 500,000 to 600,000 distinct CDR3 sequences; 10% to 15% are singletons. The sample in question was PBMCs from blood, obtained roughly 46 days after vaccination. The receptors were gathered from a man between 45 and 60 years old who received an inactivated influenza vaccine.

This CDR3 is CASSFVGDTQYF. CDR3 nucleotide sequence: TGTGCCAGCAGTTTTGTTGGAGATACGCAGTATTTT. The chain employs TRBV12-3 or TRBV12-4 and TRBJ2-3, with unresolved D. Trimming cost V 3 bases and J 5 bases, with 6 bases left between them. The CDR3 extends over 12 amino acids.

The V gene is TRBV5-1, the J gene TRBJ1-1; perhaps TRBD1 as D (6 bases). With 0 bases removed from V and 1 base from J, the gap between germline ends came to 10 bases. CDR1 SGHRS and CDR2 YFSETQ come from the germline V gene. This CDR3 is 15 amino acids long. CDR3 sequence (DNA): TGCGCCAGCAGCTTGGCAGGGGTACGGAACACTGAAGCTTTCTTT. Translating gives CASSLAGVRNTEAFF.

Ten or more counts support this clonotype. The chain joins TRBV4-3 to TRBJ1-2; D gene uncertain. Germline assignment: CDR1 LGHNA and CDR2 YSLEER. The V and J ends lost 0 bases and 2 bases respectively, with 10 bases between them. The CDR3 extends over 15 amino acids. This CDR3 is CASSQEPPLNYGYTF. CDR3 DNA: TGCGCCAGCAGCCAAGAACCGCCTTTAAACTATGGCTACACCTTC.

This chain links TRBV12-3 or TRBV12-4 with TRBJ1-2, with a weak D call TRBD1 (5 bases). The CDR3 consists of 12 residues. V lost 7 bases and J lost 4, with 10 bases in between. For the CDR3, the DNA is TGTGCCAGCACCGCTGACAGCTATGGCTACACCTTC. Translated, it gives CASTADSYGYTF.

The gene calls are TRBV18 and TRBJ1-3; D is undetermined. Trimming left V 3 bases short and J 4 bases short, with 10 bases between. The germline gives CDR1 KGHSH, CDR2 LQKENI. There are 14 residues in the CDR3. CDR3 sequence (DNA): TGTGCCAGCTCACCGCAGACGGACGGAAACACCATATATTTT. Its translation is CASSPQTDGNTIYF.

This clonotype was seen ten or more times. The rearrangement uses TRBV12-3 or TRBV12-4 and TRBJ2-6, with D perhaps being TRBD1 or TRBD2 (5 bases each). The CDR3 is 15 residues long. Trimming stripped 3 bases from V and 2 bases from J, with 8 bases between. The CDR3 spells CASSLGTTGANVLTF. CDR3 in DNA: TGTGCCAGCAGTTTGGGGACCACTGGGGCCAACGTCCTGACTTTC.

Ten or more counts support this clonotype. CDR3 sequence: CATRGLAGEGDQETQYF. The DNA of the CDR3 is TGTGCCACCAGGGGACTAGCGGGAGAAGGCGACCAAGAGACCCAGTACTTC. This rearrangement joins TRBV24-1 to TRBJ2-5; 14 nucleotides line up with TRBD2. Germline trimming cut 7 bases from V and 0 bases from J; bases unmatched to any gene: 6. Germline CDR1 and CDR2: KGHDR and SFDVKD. The length of the CDR3 is 17 residues.

The chain recombines TRBV5-1 with TRBJ2-2; D is undetermined. This CDR3 comprises 13 residues. Germline CDR1 is SGHRS and CDR2 is YFSETQ. Deletions cut 2 bases from V and 6 bases from J, with 8 bases between. The CDR3 bases are TGCGCCAGCAGCTTTTCGGAAGCCGGGGAGCTGTTTTTT. This gives the protein CASSFSEAGELFF.

V and J are TRBV20-1 and TRBJ2-3; 9 positions match TRBD1. This CDR3 is built from 16 residues. Per germline, CDR1 DFQATT and CDR2 SNEGSKA (reference sequence). J was trimmed by 1 base and V by 2 bases; bases with no gene match: 7. CDR3 sequence reads: CSARTRDRAGTDTQYF. The CDR3 DNA reads as TGCAGTGCTAGAACCAGGGACAGGGCTGGCACAGATACGCAGTATTTT.

This clonotype has a handful of counts. The chain is built from TRBV4-3 and TRBJ2-7; 7 positions match TRBD1. Germline V gene lookup returns CDR1 LGHNA and CDR2 YSLEER. The V segment lost 2 bases and the J segment 2 bases; nucleotides outside the gene matches: 3. CDR3 length: 14 residues. CDR3 bases: TGCGCCAGCAGCCAACAGACAGGGACCTACGAGCAGTACTTC. Translated: CASSQQTGTYEQYF.

For the CDR3, the DNA is TGTGCCACTGAGACCGGACAGGGAGGTGGTGAAAAACTGTTTTTT. Its translation is CATETGQGGGEKLFF. The J gene is TRBJ1-4, the V gene TRBV6-1; 8 nucleotides agree with TRBD1. The V gene's germline CDR1 is MNHNS and CDR2 SASEGT. CDR3 size: 15 residues. Losses at the gene ends were 10 bases for V and 7 bases for J; bases not matched to a gene: 14.

The V and J genes are TRBV29-1 and TRBJ1-1; maybe TRBD1 (6 bases). The CDR3 length is 15 residues. Germline CDR1 reads SQVTM; CDR2 reads ANQGSEA. V lost 6 bases to trimming and J lost 0 bases, with 17 bases between them. CDR3 in DNA: TGCAGCGTCGAACAGGGAGGGAGGATGAACACTGAAGCTTTCTTT. This sequence encodes CSVEQGGRMNTEAFF. The whole variable domain, filled in from reference TRBV29-1 and TRBJ1-1, reads SAVISQKPSRDICQRGTSLTIQCQVDSQVTMMFWYRQQPGQSLTLIATANQGSEATYESGFVIDKFPISRPNLTFSTLTVSNMSPEDSSIYLCSVEQGGRMNTEAFFGQGTRLTVV.

The chain has TRBV25-1 and TRBJ2-6; the D is unclear. CDR3 length: 17 amino acids. V lost 5 bases and J lost 0, with 14 bases in between. Germline lookup yields CDR1 MGHDK and CDR2 SYGVNS. In DNA form, the CDR3 reads TGTGCCAGCAGTTCTCGACGGGCAGGCTCTGGGGCCAACGTCCTGACTTTC. Translated: CASSSRRAGSGANVLTF.

V gene TRBV7-9 combines with J gene TRBJ2-5, with 8 bases lining up with TRBD2. Trimming at V came to 6 bases and at J to 5 bases, leaving 11 bases not matched to a gene. From germline, CDR1 is SEHNR and CDR2 FQNEAQ (reference sequence). The CDR3 has 15 residues. In DNA, the CDR3 is TGTGCCAGCAGTTCAAGCGGGAGCCCCGGGGAGACCCAGTACTTC. Its translation: CASSSSGSPGETQYF. The complete variable domain, with remaining parts taken from reference TRBV7-9 and TRBJ2-5, reads DTGVSQNPRHKITKRGQNVTFRCDPISEHNRLYWYRQTLGQGPEFLTYFQNEAQLEKSRLLSDRFSAERPKGSFSTLEIQRTEQGDSAMYLCASSSSGSPGETQYFGPGTRLLVL.

A few counts support this clonotype. The chain's CDR3 is CASSTRIYTGELFF. The CDR3 nucleotides read TGTGCCAGCAGCACCCGGATCTACACCGGGGAGCTGTTTTTT. V usage is TRBV7-9 and J usage is TRBJ2-2; D is undetermined. This CDR3 is built from 14 residues. Trimming left V 5 bases short and J 3 bases short, with 10 bases between. Germline V gene sequence: CDR1 SEHNR, CDR2 FQNEAQ (reference sequence).

This clonotype was recorded a few times. CDR3: CASSRLAGGGADTQYF. In DNA form, the CDR3 reads TGCGCCAGCAGCCGGTTAGCGGGAGGAGGAGCAGATACGCAGTATTTT. This chain joins TRBV4-3 and TRBJ2-3; 10 positions agree with TRBD2. With 4 bases clipped from V and 4 bases from J, the junction kept 8 bases outside the gene matches. Germline V gene lookup returns CDR1 LGHNA and CDR2 YSLEER. This CDR3 contains 16 residues.

There are a few counts of this clonotype. The chain carries TRBV6-2 or TRBV6-3 and TRBJ2-1; the match to TRBD2 covers 7 bases. CDR3 length equals 14 residues. Germline-derived CDR1 and CDR2 are MNHEY and SVGEGT. The V segment lost 7 bases and the J segment 1 base; nucleotides outside the gene matches: 4. The CDR3 nucleotides read TGTGCCAGCACCCTAGCGGAATCCTACAATGAGCAGTTCTTC. Amino acid sequence: CASTLAESYNEQFF.

A few counts support this clonotype. J is TRBJ2-6 and V is TRBV15, with 7 bases matching TRBD1. The length of the CDR3 is 18 residues. The junction had 6 bases not matched to a gene; V was cut back by 1 base and J by 0 bases. Germline lookup yields CDR1 LNHNV and CDR2 YYDKDF (reference sequence). CDR3 residues: CATSRGQGQSSGANVLTF. The CDR3 bases are TGTGCCACCAGCAGAGGACAGGGACAGTCCTCTGGGGCCAACGTCCTGACTTTC.

This clonotype was seen repeatedly, ten times or more. J is TRBJ2-7 and V is TRBV5-1; TRBD1 might be the D (6 bases). Trimming took 0 bases from V and 5 from J, leaving 12 bases between them. CDR3 length: 14 amino acids. CDR1 is SGHRS, CDR2 YFSETQ, per germline. CDR3 amino acids: CASSLVRGIDEQYF. The CDR3 DNA follows: TGCGCCAGCAGCTTGGTTAGGGGGATCGACGAGCAGTACTTC. Together with reference TRBV5-1 and TRBJ2-7, the CDR3 gives the full variable domain: KAGVTQTPRYLIKTRGQQVTLSCSPISGHRSVSWYQQTPGQGLQFLFEYFSETQRNKGNFPGRFSGRQFSNSRSEMNVSTLELGDSALYLCASSLVRGIDEQYFGPGTRLTVT.

The chain joins TRBV11-2 to TRBJ2-7, with D unresolved. From germline, CDR1 is SGHAT and CDR2 FQNNGV. This CDR3 comprises 13 residues. V lost 2 bases, J lost 2 bases, and 7 bases lay in between. The CDR3 DNA follows: TGTGCCAGCAGCTTACTGGTCACCTACGAGCAGTACTTC. Translating gives CASSLLVTYEQYF. The entire variable domain, with the rest obtained from reference TRBV11-2 and TRBJ2-7, is as follows: EAGVAQSPRYKIIEKRQSVAFWCNPISGHATLYWYQQILGQGPKLLIQFQNNGVVDDSQLPKDRFSAERLKGVDSTLKIQPAKLEDSAVYLCASSLLVTYEQYFGPGTRLTVT.

This rearrangement joins TRBV7-2 to TRBJ2-3; 14 bases align to TRBD2. V dropped 6 bases and J dropped 5; count of bases not matched to a gene: 4. Germline V gene sequence: CDR1 SGHTA, CDR2 FQGNSA. The CDR3 has 15 amino acids. The CDR3 nucleotides are TGTGCCAGCAGGTCGGGACTAGCGGGAGTAGATACGCAGTATTTT. Amino acids: CASRSGLAGVDTQYF.

This chain connects TRBV12-3 or TRBV12-4 to TRBJ2-7; a weak D match, TRBD1 (5 bases). The CDR3 spans 15 residues. The germline V and J ends were trimmed by 5 bases and 1 base, with 15 bases remaining between them. The CDR3 nucleotides are TGTGCCAGCAGTCCTCAGACAGAGCCTTCCTACGAGCAGTACTTC. This sequence encodes CASSPQTEPSYEQYF.

This clonotype has just a few counts. This chain links TRBV11-2 with TRBJ2-2; 9 bases map to TRBD1. Per germline, CDR1 SGHAT and CDR2 FQNNGV. Trimming removed 5 bases from V and 3 bases from J; junction bases left unmatched: 4. There are 15 residues in the CDR3. CDR3 protein: CASSRNRGHTGELFF. The CDR3 region has the DNA TGTGCCAGCAGCCGAAACAGGGGGCACACCGGGGAGCTGTTTTTT.

This clonotype was seen more than once but under ten times. V usage is TRBV7-9 and J usage is TRBJ2-1; a possible D gene is TRBD2 (6 bases). Trimming took off 5 bases at V and 9 bases at J, with 23 bases between the two ends. The germline CDR1 and CDR2 sequences are SEHNR and FQNEAQ (reference sequence). The CDR3 sequence is 16 residues long. The CDR3 sequence is CASSPRGAGISGEQFF. In nucleotides, the CDR3 is TGTGCCAGCAGCCCGAGGGGCGCGGGAATCAGTGGTGAGCAGTTCTTC.

In this sample, this clonotype turned up a few times. This rearrangement joins TRBV20-1 to TRBJ2-5; D perhaps matches TRBD1 (6 bases). Germline CDR1 DFQATT, CDR2 SNEGSKA (reference sequence). The CDR3 length is 15 residues. V was pared by 4 bases and J by 2 bases, with 17 bases between. CDR3 nucleotide sequence: TGCAGTGCTACAAAACCGGGACATATACAAGAGACCCAGTACTTC. Encoded protein: CSATKPGHIQETQYF.

Many counts were recorded for this clonotype. The rearrangement uses TRBV12-3 or TRBV12-4 and TRBJ1-5; D unresolved. The CDR3 covers 13 residues. V was trimmed by 6 bases and J by 4 bases, leaving 10 bases between them. The DNA of the CDR3 is TGTGCCAGCAGCCAAAGTGGGAATCAGCCCCAGCATTTT. Encoded protein: CASSQSGNQPQHF.

In this sample, this clonotype turned up a few times. This chain joins TRBV6-5 and TRBJ1-4, with a possible D match to TRBD1 (6 bases). The CDR3 totals 16 residues. Germline lookup yields CDR1 MNHEY and CDR2 SVGAGI. The V gene lost 2 bases and the J gene lost 8 bases, with 18 bases spanning the gap. The CDR3 bases are TGTGCCAGCAGTTACGAGATGGGGGGCCGAGGGGAAAAACTGTTTTTT. Protein: CASSYEMGGRGEKLFF.

V and J are TRBV7-8 and TRBJ2-7; no clear D. CDR3 length: 16 amino acids. V gave up 0 bases and J gave up 3 bases, with 15 bases separating them. CDR1 is SGHVS, CDR2 FQNEAQ, per germline. CDR3 protein: CASSLASLSWRYEQYF. In DNA form, the CDR3 reads TGTGCCAGCAGCTTAGCGTCACTTTCCTGGCGCTACGAGCAGTACTTC.

The J gene is TRBJ2-3, the V gene TRBV12-3 or TRBV12-4, with D maybe TRBD2 (5 bases). This CDR3 has 15 residues. V was shortened by 5 bases and J by 4 bases, with 16 bases between the two germline ends. CDR3 bases: TGTGCCAGCAGTCAAGGACTGAGATACTCAGATACGCAGTATTTT. This codes for CASSQGLRYSDTQYF.

There are many counts of this clonotype. The CDR3 spells CASSHTKGNTEAFF. For the CDR3, the DNA is TGTGCCAGCAGCCATACAAAAGGGAACACTGAAGCTTTCTTT. V is TRBV12-3 or TRBV12-4 and J is TRBJ1-1; D not certain. V was shortened by 6 bases and J by 1 base, with 12 bases between the two germline ends. The CDR3 runs 14 residues.

This clonotype has a handful of counts. This sequence joins TRBV20-1 and TRBJ1-1; no firm D call. Germline lookup yields CDR1 DFQATT and CDR2 SNEGSKA (reference sequence). There are 9 residues in the CDR3. Trimming took 6 bases from V and 10 from J, leaving 9 bases between them. The CDR3 sequence: CSAGRGAFF. The CDR3 DNA is TGCAGTGCAGGACGGGGAGCTTTCTTT.

This clonotype was seen more than once but under ten times. V gene TRBV11-1 combines with J gene TRBJ1-4; D is ambiguous. Germline V gives CDR1 SGHAT, CDR2 FQDESV (reference sequence). The CDR3 extends over 19 amino acids. The germline V and J ends were trimmed by 2 bases and 3 bases, with 22 bases remaining between them. This chain's CDR3 is CASSLTYGRGLYSNEKLFF. The CDR3 coding sequence is TGTGCCAGCAGCTTAACCTACGGCAGAGGGTTGTATTCTAATGAAAAACTGTTTTTT. Full variable domain (outside the CDR3, taken from reference TRBV11-1 and TRBJ1-4): EAEVAQSPRYKITEKSQAVAFWCDPISGHATLYWYRQILGQGPELLVQFQDESVVDDSQLPKDRFSAERLKGVDSTLKIQPAELGDSAMYLCASSLTYGRGLYSNEKLFFGSGTQLSVL.